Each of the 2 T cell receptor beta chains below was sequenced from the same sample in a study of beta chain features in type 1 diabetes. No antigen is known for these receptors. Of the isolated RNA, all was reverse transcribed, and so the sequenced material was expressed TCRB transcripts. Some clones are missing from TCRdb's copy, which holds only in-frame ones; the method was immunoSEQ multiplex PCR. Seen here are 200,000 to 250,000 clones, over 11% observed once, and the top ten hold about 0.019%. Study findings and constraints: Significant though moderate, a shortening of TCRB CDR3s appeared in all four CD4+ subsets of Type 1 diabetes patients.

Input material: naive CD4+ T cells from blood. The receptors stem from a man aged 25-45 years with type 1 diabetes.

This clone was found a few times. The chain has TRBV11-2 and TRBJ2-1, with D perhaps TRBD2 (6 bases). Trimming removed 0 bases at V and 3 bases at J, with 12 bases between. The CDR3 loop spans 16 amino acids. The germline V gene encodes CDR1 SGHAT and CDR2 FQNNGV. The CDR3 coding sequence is TGTGCCAGCAGCTTAGAGACCGGGGGAGTCTACAATGAGCAGTTCTTC. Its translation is CASSLETGGVYNEQFF.

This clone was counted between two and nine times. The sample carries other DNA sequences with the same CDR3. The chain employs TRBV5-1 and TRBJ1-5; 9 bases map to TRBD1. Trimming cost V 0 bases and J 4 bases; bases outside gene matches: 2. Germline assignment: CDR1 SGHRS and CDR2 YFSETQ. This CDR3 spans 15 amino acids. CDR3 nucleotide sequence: TGCGCCAGCAGCTTGGAAGGGACAGGGAATCAGCCCCAGCATTTT. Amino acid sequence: CASSLEGTGNQPQHF.